These 20 T cell receptor beta chains originate from one sample sequenced in a study of blood T cell repertoires in COVID-19 (dated by TCRdb to the early 2020s). Library preparation was by the immunoSEQ multiplex PCR assay. TCRdb retrieved this table from immuneACCESS and kept in-frame rearrangements only. Not all clones are present; in checked studies, unresolved V genes account for under half, and no reason is known for the remainder. Across this sample there are roughly 170,000 clones, with approximately 87% seen only once. Jointly, the top ten make up around 20% of the sample. The sequenced sample consisted of peripheral blood. Receptors originate from a man aged 65 to 79 with active or convalescent COVID-19.

This clone was seen once. The chain combines TRBV24-1 with TRBJ1-2; D remains unclear. Per germline, CDR1 KGHDR and CDR2 SFDVKD. The V end lost 2 bases, the J end lost 3 bases, and 3 bases lay between the germline ends. The CDR3 spans 12 residues. The CDR3 DNA reads TGTGCCACCAGTGATTCGTACTATGGCTACACCTTC. This gives the protein CATSDSYYGYTF.

This chain joins TRBV25-1 and TRBJ2-2, with TRBD2 matching over 10 bases. V dropped 1 base and J dropped 4; count of bases not matched to a gene: 3. Per germline, CDR1 MGHDK and CDR2 SYGVNS. The CDR3 consists of 16 residues. The DNA for the CDR3 is TGTGCCAGCAGTGAATCGAGCGGGAGGGGCACCGGGGAGCTGTTTTTT. Protein sequence: CASSESSGRGTGELFF.

This sequence joins TRBV18 and TRBJ1-1, with D possibly matching TRBD1 (5 bases). Trimming removed 1 base from V and 0 bases from J, with 12 bases in between. The CDR3 has 16 amino acids. Germline assignment: CDR1 KGHSH and CDR2 LQKENI. DNA of the CDR3: TGTGCCAGCTCACCACGACCACAGGTGATGAACACTGAAGCTTTCTTT. Protein product: CASSPRPQVMNTEAFF.

The chain is built from TRBV3-1 (or the pseudogene TRBV3-2) and TRBJ1-1; TRBD1 matches at 7 bases. Germline V gene sequence: CDR1 LGHDT, CDR2 YNNKEL (reference sequence). CDR3 length equals 14 residues. After removal of 6 bases from V and 1 base from J, the junction contained 5 bases not matched to a gene. CDR3 region: CASRLGQANTEAFF. The CDR3 bases are TGTGCCAGCAGGCTTGGACAGGCGAACACTGAAGCTTTCTTT.

This clone was counted between two and nine times. The rearrangement uses TRBV10-2 and TRBJ2-1, with TRBD1 matching over 10 bases. The CDR3 totals 15 residues. J was trimmed by 3 bases and V by 4 bases; bases with no gene match: 3. The V gene's germline CDR1 is WSHSY and CDR2 SAAADI. The CDR3 bases are TGCGCCAGCAGTGGGACAGGGGGTAACTACAATGAGCAGTTCTTC. Its protein product is CASSGTGGNYNEQFF.

This clone occurred a few times. The chain links TRBV28 to TRBJ2-1; tentatively, D is TRBD2 (6 bases). The CDR3 sequence is 14 residues long. With 6 bases removed from V and 5 bases from J, the gap between germline ends came to 14 bases. In germline, CDR1 is MDHEN, CDR2 SYDVKM. CDR3 sequence: CASRRLVLNNEQFF. The CDR3 DNA follows: TGTGCCAGCAGGAGACTAGTTCTCAACAATGAGCAGTTCTTC.

The chain recombines TRBV9 with TRBJ1-4, with D hard to call. The germline CDR1 and CDR2 sequences are SGDLS and YYNGEE. CDR3 size: 15 residues. V was shortened by 0 bases and J by 5 bases, with 11 bases between the two germline ends. The CDR3 loop is CASSVDGEANEKLFF. Written as DNA, the CDR3 is TGTGCCAGCAGCGTAGATGGAGAAGCCAATGAAAAACTGTTTTTT.

The CDR3 bases are TGTGCCAGCAGCCCACACGGGGGGTTCGAGCAGTACTTC. It yields the protein CASSPHGGFEQYF. The genes are TRBV7-2 and TRBJ2-7, with 7 bases matching TRBD2. This CDR3 region has 13 residues. V lost 5 bases and J lost 6; bases outside the gene matches: 7. Germline V CDR1 and CDR2: SGHTA, FQGNSA.

The V call is TRBV3-1 (or the pseudogene TRBV3-2), the J call TRBJ2-7; D is undetermined. Trimming shortened V by 4 bases and J by 0 bases, and 13 bases separated the two germline ends. The CDR3 has 15 residues. From germline, CDR1 is LGHDT and CDR2 YNNKEL (reference sequence). The CDR3, as DNA: TGTGCCAGCAGCCCCTCCCCGCTGAGCTCCTACGAGCAGTACTTC. Its translation is CASSPSPLSSYEQYF.

This rearrangement joins TRBV5-1 to TRBJ2-1, with TRBD1 identical over 8 bases. The V segment lost 4 bases and the J segment 4 bases; nucleotides outside the gene matches: 7. The CDR3 extends over 15 amino acids. Germline assignment: CDR1 SGHRS and CDR2 YFSETQ. In DNA, the CDR3 is TGCGCCAGCAGCCCCCGACAGGGGAATTACAATGAGCAGTTCTTC. Its translation: CASSPRQGNYNEQFF.

This chain links TRBV28 with TRBJ1-1; 7 bases agree with TRBD1. The CDR3 runs 13 residues. The germline V gene encodes CDR1 MDHEN and CDR2 SYDVKM. CDR3 protein: CETSGQANTEAFF. CDR3 DNA sequence: TGTGAAACTTCAGGACAGGCGAACACTGAAGCTTTCTTT.

This chain uses TRBV14 with TRBJ1-1, with a tentative D call TRBD1 (6 bases). Germline-derived CDR1 and CDR2 are SGHDN and FVKESK. CDR3 size: 13 residues. Trimming shortened V by 6 bases and J by 4 bases, and 12 bases separated the two germline ends. Here the CDR3 DNA reads TGTGCCAGCAGATTAGGACAGAGCACTGAAGCTTTCTTT. It specifies CASRLGQSTEAFF.

The DNA for the CDR3 is TGTGCCAGCAGTGAGGGATCCTTCCGAGGGTCACCCCTCCACTTT. Translating gives CASSEGSFRGSPLHF. V is TRBV2 and J is TRBJ1-6, with unresolved D. The CDR3 runs to 15 residues. Trimming left V 3 bases short and J 10 bases short, with 16 bases between. CDR1 is SNHLY and CDR2 is FYNNEI in the germline V gene.

The chain employs TRBV27 and TRBJ1-3; a weak D match, TRBD1 (6 bases). V lost 5 bases to trimming and J lost 2 bases, with 13 bases between them. The germline CDR1 and CDR2 sequences are MNHEY and SMNVEV (reference sequence). The CDR3 covers 15 residues. The CDR3 DNA sequence: TGTGCCAGCAGTATGAACAGGGTCCCTGGAAACACCATATATTTT. It translates to CASSMNRVPGNTIYF.

In its sample, this clone was seen once. The V and J genes are TRBV7-6 and TRBJ1-1, with D tentatively TRBD1 (5 bases). The CDR3 is 13 residues long. The germline V gene encodes CDR1 SGHVS and CDR2 FNYEAQ. Trimming removed 4 bases from V and 1 base from J, with 7 bases in between. The CDR3 region is CASSWTRNTEAFF. CDR3 DNA sequence: TGTGCCAGCAGCTGGACACGGAACACTGAAGCTTTCTTT.

This sequence joins TRBV2 and TRBJ1-5, with TRBD1 matching over 8 bases. The germline V gene encodes CDR1 SNHLY and CDR2 FYNNEI. CDR3 length: 15 amino acids. With 1 base clipped from V and 4 bases from J, the junction kept 3 bases outside the gene matches. CDR3 amino acids: CASSEGQGLNQPQHF. In DNA, the CDR3 is TGTGCCAGCAGTGAAGGACAGGGGCTAAATCAGCCCCAGCATTTT.

The J gene is TRBJ1-6, the V gene TRBV13; D ambiguous. The CDR3 contains 15 residues. The V gene lost 2 bases and the J gene lost 8 bases, with 13 bases spanning the gap. Germline CDR1 PRHDT, CDR2 FYEKMQ (reference sequence). The CDR3: CASSLRGATYSPLHF. The CDR3 DNA follows: TGTGCCAGCAGCTTACGCGGAGCGACCTATTCACCCCTCCACTTT.

This clone was picked up a small number of times. This sequence joins TRBV7-2 and TRBJ1-1, with D possibly being TRBD1 (5 bases). The germline CDR1 and CDR2 sequences are SGHTA and FQGNSA. V was trimmed by 6 bases and J by 2 bases, leaving 16 bases between them. This CDR3 contains 15 residues. The CDR3 DNA reads as TGTGCCAGCAGGCCCGGGGGGGGTGGTAACACTGAAGCTTTCTTT. Protein sequence: CASRPGGGGNTEAFF.

V gene TRBV6-2 or TRBV6-3 combines with J gene TRBJ1-2; the D is unclear. V lost 2 bases and J 5 bases, leaving 6 bases between the germline ends. The CDR3 has 12 residues. Germline V lookup: CDR1 MNHEY, CDR2 SVGEGT. CDR3 region: CASSYGGYGYTF. CDR3 DNA sequence: TGTGCCAGCAGTTACGGAGGGTATGGCTACACCTTC.

The DNA for the CDR3 is TGTGCCAGCAGCGTAAAGGGGGGACTAGCGGGAGGAACAGATACGCAGTATTTT. Translating it yields CASSVKGGLAGGTDTQYF. This chain links TRBV9 with TRBJ2-3, with TRBD2 identical over 15 bases. The CDR3 is 18 residues long. Losses at the gene ends were 1 base for V and 3 bases for J; bases not matched to a gene: 6. Germline V gene sequence: CDR1 SGDLS, CDR2 YYNGEE.